This TCR beta chain was sequenced for a study of T-cell memory formation after mild COVID-19. Overall study context: TCR clusters mostly belonged to single donors.

General study results and limits: Shrinking CD4+ clones resided mostly in CM and EM, and CD8+ ones in EMRA. Contracting clones, day 15 to 85, had balanced CD4/CD8, and later expanders favored CD4+.

The ends lost 4 bases at V and 10 bases at J; junction bases unmatched: 6. Germline loops: CDR1 SGHRS, CDR2 YFSETQ. The CDR3 runs 12 residues. This clonotype was seen more than once but under ten times. The antigen is undetermined. With constant-segment primers, 5'RACE yielded cDNA libraries of TCR alpha and TCR beta that carried sample barcodes and UMIs. TCRdb re-analysed the 5' RACE reads in MiXCR, keeping a single row per CDR3 protein. The table records roughly 620,000 distinct CDR3 sequences, approximately 19% of them present only once. The chain couples TRBV5-1 to TRBJ1-1; 8 positions agree with TRBD1. This sequence was found in an adult woman who had mild COVID-19 (a few samples of this study predate the infection). Cell type and time point are not known. The sequencing sample was made of PBMCs or a T cell subset sorted from them (not recorded which). The CDR3 nucleotides read TGCGCCAGCAGCCCGGGACAGGATTTAGCTTTCTTT. This gives the protein CASSPGQDLAFF.